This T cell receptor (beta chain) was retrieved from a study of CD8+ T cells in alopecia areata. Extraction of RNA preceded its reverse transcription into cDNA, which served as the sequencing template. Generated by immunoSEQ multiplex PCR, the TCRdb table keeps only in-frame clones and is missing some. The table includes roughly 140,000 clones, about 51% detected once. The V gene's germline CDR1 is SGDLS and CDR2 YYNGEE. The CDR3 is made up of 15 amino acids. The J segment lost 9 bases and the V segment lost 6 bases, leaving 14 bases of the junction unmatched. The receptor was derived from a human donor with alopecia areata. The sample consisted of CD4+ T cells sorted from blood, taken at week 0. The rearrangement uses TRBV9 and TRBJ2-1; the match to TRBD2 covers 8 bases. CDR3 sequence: CASNPGWGLDVEQFF. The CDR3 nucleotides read TGTGCCAGCAACCCCGGGTGGGGACTAGATGTTGAGCAGTTCTTC.